Shown below are 13 T cell receptor beta chains from a single sample sequenced in a study of early T cells in non-severe SARS-CoV-2 infection. TCRdb ran MiXCR on the 5' RACE reads and lists one entry per CDR3 protein. This sample yields about 62,000 distinct CDR3 sequences, of which almost 9.5% are seen a single time; over 0.95% belongs to the top ten. Sequenced sample: whole blood. All receptors derive from an adult who was a healthcare worker with PCR-confirmed SARS-CoV-2 infection or an uninfected control (not recorded which).

This rearrangement joins TRBV4-1 to TRBJ2-2; the D is unclear. The V end was cut by 3 bases, the J end by 6 bases, with 8 bases between. CDR1 is MGHRA, CDR2 YSYEKL, per germline. The CDR3 loop spans 13 amino acids. The chain's CDR3 is CASSQPGAGELFF. DNA of the CDR3: TGCGCCAGCAGCCAGCCTGGGGCCGGGGAGCTGTTTTTT.

This clonotype turned up a few times. CDR3 sequence: CASSLDLLAGGPAETQYF. In nucleotides, the CDR3 is TGCGCCAGCAGCTTGGATTTGCTAGCGGGGGGGCCTGCGGAGACCCAGTACTTC. J is TRBJ2-5 and V is TRBV5-1, with TRBD2 identical over 12 bases. Unmatched junction bases numbered 11, after V lost 0 bases and J lost 5 bases. The CDR3 contains 18 residues. From germline, CDR1 is SGHRS and CDR2 YFSETQ.

This clonotype showed up just a few times. The rearrangement joins TRBV28 to TRBJ2-3; the match to TRBD1 covers 7 bases. The CDR3 contains 14 residues. Germline CDR1 is MDHEN and CDR2 is SYDVKM. Losses at the gene ends were 4 bases for V and 5 bases for J; bases not matched to a gene: 6. CDR3 sequence: CASSSGQPRDTQYF. In DNA, the CDR3 is TGTGCCAGCAGTTCGGGACAGCCTAGAGATACGCAGTATTTT.

The chain joins TRBV4-2 to TRBJ2-4, with D uncertain. Trimming removed 0 bases from V and 0 bases from J, with 15 bases in between. The germline CDR1 and CDR2 sequences are LGHNA and YNFKEQ. CDR3 size: 18 residues. CDR3 region: CASSQDRLRDLAKNIQYF. For the CDR3, the DNA is TGTGCCAGCAGCCAAGACCGGCTTAGGGATCTAGCCAAAAACATTCAGTACTTC.

This clonotype occurred many times. The V and J genes are TRBV4-1 and TRBJ2-7, with D hard to call. Trimming took off 6 bases at V and 6 bases at J, with 12 bases between the two ends. This CDR3 is built from 12 residues. In germline, CDR1 is MGHRA, CDR2 YSYEKL. CDR3 sequence (DNA): TGCGCCAGCAGTCACGTGGGTCTCGAGCAGTACGTC. This codes for CASSHVGLEQYV.

This clonotype has just a few counts. V usage is TRBV7-2 and J usage is TRBJ2-1, with D perhaps TRBD2 (5 bases). Per germline, CDR1 SGHTA and CDR2 FQGNSA. V shed 0 bases and J shed 8 bases, with 17 bases lying between them. The CDR3 is 16 residues long. In nucleotides, the CDR3 is TGTGCCAGCAGCTTAGCCCACCGAGGGTATTCCGATGAGCAGTTCTTC. It translates to CASSLAHRGYSDEQFF.

This clonotype was picked up many times. The chain carries TRBV7-2 and TRBJ1-2; a weak D match, TRBD1 (5 bases). V was pared by 1 base and J by 2 bases, with 5 bases between. The germline V gene has CDR1 SGHTA and CDR2 FQGNSA. This CDR3 spans 13 amino acids. The DNA for the CDR3 is TGTGCCAGCAGCTTAGGACAGAACTATGGCTACACCTTC. Translation gives CASSLGQNYGYTF.

The chain has TRBV14 and TRBJ1-1, with D maybe TRBD1 (6 bases). Germline CDR1 reads SGHDN; CDR2 reads FVKESK. V was clipped by 1 base and J by 2 bases, with 14 bases between them. This CDR3 is 16 amino acids long. The DNA of the CDR3 is TGTGCCAGCAGCCAAGGGTTTAAGGGGGTAAACACTGAAGCTTTCTTT. Encoded protein: CASSQGFKGVNTEAFF. Full variable domain (remainder filled in from reference TRBV14 and TRBJ1-1): EAGVTQFPSHSVIEKGQTVTLRCDPISGHDNLYWYRRVMGKEIKFLLHFVKESKQDESGMPNNRFLAERTGGTYSTLKVQPAELEDSGVYFCASSQGFKGVNTEAFFGQGTRLTVV.

This clonotype occurred a few times. The V and J genes are TRBV5-1 and TRBJ1-2; D is undetermined. Trimming pared 4 bases from V and 0 bases from J, leaving 16 bases between. CDR1 is SGHRS and CDR2 is YFSETQ in the germline V gene. The CDR3 runs 16 residues. CDR3 DNA sequence: TGCGCCAGCAGCCCCGAAGTGGGGAATTCTAACTATGGCTACACCTTC. The encoded protein is CASSPEVGNSNYGYTF.

Only a few counts were recorded for this clonotype. V gene TRBV2 combines with J gene TRBJ2-5, with D possibly being TRBD2 (6 bases). The CDR3 has 12 amino acids. V was shortened by 6 bases and J by 7 bases, with 12 bases between the two germline ends. The germline gives CDR1 SNHLY, CDR2 FYNNEI. In nucleotides, the CDR3 is TGTGCCAGCAGCGGGGGATTGGGGACCCAGTACTTC. The encoded protein is CASSGGLGTQYF.

A few counts support this clonotype. The rearrangement uses TRBV5-1 and TRBJ1-6; TRBD1 might be the D (6 bases). The CDR3 runs to 14 residues. Trimming cost V 2 bases and J 8 bases, with 11 bases left between them. Germline V lookup: CDR1 SGHRS, CDR2 YFSETQ. DNA of the CDR3: TGCGCCAGCAGCTTCTCAGGGGTGGATTCACCCCTCCACTTT. Protein product: CASSFSGVDSPLHF.

This clonotype was seen a few times. The rearrangement links TRBV12-3 or TRBV12-4 to TRBJ1-1; a weak D match, TRBD1 (6 bases). The V gene lost 4 bases and the J gene lost 7 bases, with 10 bases spanning the gap. The CDR3 is 12 residues long. The CDR3 protein is CASSSGVIEAFF. The DNA of the CDR3 is TGTGCCAGCAGTTCAGGGGTTATTGAAGCTTTCTTT.

This clonotype occurred many times. This chain uses TRBV7-2 with TRBJ1-5, with 8 bases aligning to TRBD1. V shed 5 bases and J 11 bases; nucleotides not matched to a gene: 17. Germline lookup yields CDR1 SGHTA and CDR2 FQGNSA. The CDR3 length is 16 residues. CDR3 protein: CASSPNRGSSLGAQHF. Here the CDR3 DNA reads TGTGCCAGCAGCCCAAACAGGGGGAGCTCCCTAGGGGCCCAGCATTTT.